Reported below is one T cell receptor (beta chain). For the second PCR, which ran for about 6 to 11 cycles, a sample-barcoded 5' primer and a J-beta primer mix were used. A template-switch adaptor containing 12 random nucleotides labeled each cDNA molecule. A single record per CDR3 protein comes from TCRdb applying MiXCR to the 5' RACE reads. The profile shows 600,000 or so distinct CDR3 sequences, under 55% of them singletons. The CDR3 spans 12 residues. The germline V gene has CDR1 LNHNV and CDR2 YYDKDF (reference sequence). Trimming took 7 bases from V and 0 from J, leaving 6 bases between them. The sample is drawn from a study of blood T cells in healthy people across ages. Study context: Per two T cells, about one barcoded beta molecule was captured through template switching.

This TCR came from a man older than 75 in good health. J is TRBJ2-5 and V is TRBV15; unclear D gene. What was sequenced was blood. Here the CDR3 DNA reads TGTGCCACCACCGATCACCAAGAGACCCAGTACTTC. It translates to CATTDHQETQYF.